This paragraph covers one T cell receptor beta chain sequence. Its antigen is currently unknown. Germline V gene data show CDR1 as SGHTS and CDR2 as YDEGEE. This CDR3 has 16 residues. V lost 2 bases and J 1 base, leaving 15 bases between the germline ends. PCR employed 60 Vbeta and 13 Jbeta primers. As handled by the study authors: Counted up in a later analysis, unique TCR beta chains came to around 80 million, with around 10 million shared. TCRdb keeps only in-frame clones here, not all; method: immunoSEQ multiplex PCR. Clonal size and the V and J genes are those of that table, whereas D and trimming came from the DNA. The sample includes some 100,000 clones, 75% to 85% of them seen just once. These data originate in a study of cytomegalovirus exposure and HLA in healthy donors. Study observations and caveats: The HLA-A and HLA-B alleles of most subjects were reportedly predicted accurately from TCR beta sequences. In a later analysis, compared with equally common non-associated chains, HLA-associated beta chains were more expanded. There were 150 to 200 TCR beta chains listed as cytomegalovirus-associated.

The V and J genes are TRBV5-8 and TRBJ2-5; possibly TRBD1 for D (6 bases). Specimen: PBMCs. The TCR comes from a female donor in good health and CMV-seropositive. This CDR3 reads CASSFGLGAFQETQYF. The CDR3 DNA reads TGTGCCAGCAGCTTCGGTCTGGGGGCTTTCCAAGAGACCCAGTACTTC.